This TCR beta chain was recorded in a study of cytomegalovirus exposure and HLA in healthy donors. Study details: It was reported in a later analysis that the same platform had been used for the 120 validation repertoires as for the 550 to 700 first-cohort repertoires.

This clone was observed a handful of times. Its antigen remains unidentified. Within the sample, other DNA sequences also encode this same CDR3. Findings of the study overall: For most TCR sequences rarity was the rule, although some public TCRs occurred in many donors. Diagnosis of cytomegalovirus status made by the classifier reportedly showed high specificity and sensitivity.

Profiled with immunoSEQ multiplex PCR; TCRdb holds only in-frame clones, not every one. The sample lists about 160,000 clones, 88% occurring once. This CDR3 has 13 residues. Trimming shortened V by 4 bases and J by 5 bases, and 11 bases separated the two germline ends. Germline loops: CDR1 MNHEY, CDR2 SVGAGI. Specimen: PBMCs. The rearrangement joins TRBV6-5 to TRBJ1-2; tentative D call: TRBD1 (6 bases). This sequence was found in a man aged 18 to 30 in good health and CMV-seronegative. The CDR3 DNA reads TGTGCCAGCAGTTTGGGACAAACATATGGCTACACCTTC. Its translation: CASSLGQTYGYTF.